Listed below are T cell receptor beta chains from one sample, sequenced in a study of cytotoxic CD8 clonotypes in ibrutinib-treated CLL. The protocol was immunoSEQ multiplex PCR, while the TCRdb copy is restricted to in-frame clones and leaves out a portion. The sample consists of under 300,000 clones, roughly four fifths of them appearing once. The starting material was PBMCs, obtained at disease progression, from a patient treated with ibrutinib. The source of these receptors is a human donor with chronic lymphocytic leukemia. The CDR3 runs from the conserved cysteine through the conserved F or W. A D gene is named only where the DNA matches it firmly. Not all rows give a size; the values are once, few, many and, for expanded clones, a class.

V,J,size,D,CDR3,DNA
TRBV29-1,TRBJ2-7,-,-,CSVEVAAGYEQYF,TGCAGCGTTGAAGTCGCAGCAGGGTACGAGCAGTACTTC
TRBV2,TRBJ2-2,once,TRBD2,CASKRGGTGELFF,TGTGCCAGCAAACGGGGGGGCACCGGGGAGCTGTTTTTT
TRBV5-4,TRBJ2-3,-,TRBD1,CASSPPDRGSTDTQYF,TGTGCCAGCAGCCCCCCGGACAGGGGGAGCACAGATACGCAGTATTTT
TRBV28,TRBJ1-5,-,-,CASSSRGPGSNQPQHF,TGTGCCAGCAGTTCCCGGGGACCTGGTAGCAATCAGCCCCAGCATTTT
TRBV27,TRBJ1-2,-,-,CASSPHSAVGYGYTF,TGTGCCAGCAGTCCTCACAGCGCCGTGGGGTATGGCTACACCTTC
TRBV29-1,TRBJ2-1,-,TRBD2,CSVDSGTSVFNEQFF,TGCAGCGTTGATTCCGGGACTAGCGTCTTCAATGAGCAGTTCTTC
TRBV19,TRBJ2-7,-,TRBD1,CASGQGPYEQYF,TGTGCCAGTGGACAGGGCCCCTACGAGCAGTACTTC
TRBV9,TRBJ1-2,-,-,CASSVDQGNYGYTF,TGTGCCAGCAGCGTAGATCAGGGAAACTATGGCTACACCTTC
TRBV5-1,TRBJ1-3,once,TRBD1,CASSTGDRASGNTIYF,TGCGCCAGCAGCACGGGGGACAGGGCCTCTGGAAACACCATATATTTT
TRBV5-6,TRBJ1-1,-,-,CASSFGRAYGFF,TGTGCCAGCAGCTTCGGTCGGGCGTATGGTTTCTTT
TRBV25-1,TRBJ1-5,-,-,CASRRGWDQPQHF,TGTGCCAGCAGAAGGGGTTGGGATCAGCCCCAGCATTTT
TRBV7-2,TRBJ2-5,-,-,CASSLEGPTQETQYF,TGTGCCAGCAGCTTAGAAGGGCCCACCCAAGAGACCCAGTACTTC
TRBV5-6,TRBJ2-7,-,-,CASSLFGSFAEQYF,TGTGCCAGCAGCTTGTTCGGCAGTTTCGCCGAGCAGTACTTC
TRBV14,TRBJ1-2,-,-,CASSQDGTVDGYTF,TGTGCCAGCAGCCAAGATGGCACAGTAGATGGCTACACCTTC
TRBV7-2,TRBJ2-7,few,-,CASSLTAGALHEQYF,TGTGCCAGCAGCTTGACTGCAGGGGCGCTGCACGAGCAGTACTTC
TRBV6-6,TRBJ1-5,-,TRBD1,CASGSLTGVGNQPQHF,TGTGCCAGCGGGTCACTCACAGGGGTAGGGAATCAGCCCCAGCATTTT
TRBV2,TRBJ2-1,-,TRBD2,CASTEGLAGGHDEQFF,TGTGCCAGCACCGAGGGACTAGCGGGAGGTCACGATGAGCAGTTCTTC
TRBV7-9,TRBJ2-1,-,TRBD1,CASSRRTGTYNEQFF,TGTGCCAGCAGCCGCCGGACAGGGACCTACAATGAGCAGTTCTTC
TRBV7-8,TRBJ1-2,-,-,CASSLGRTFLTF,TGTGCCAGCAGCTTAGGACGGACCTTTCTCACCTTC
TRBV5-1,TRBJ1-2,-,-,CASSSTGGWGYGYTF,TGCGCCAGCAGCTCCACCGGCGGGTGGGGCTATGGCTACACCTTC
TRBV5-1,TRBJ2-7,-,TRBD2,CASSHPGRKTYEQYF,TGCGCCAGCAGCCATCCCGGGAGGAAAACCTACGAGCAGTACTTC
TRBV9,TRBJ2-7,-,-,CASSVGAGAHVEQYF,TGTGCCAGCAGCGTAGGGGCGGGGGCACACGTCGAGCAGTACTTC
TRBV4-1,TRBJ2-7,few,TRBD1,CASSQEGTVYEQYF,TGCGCCAGCAGCCAAGAAGGGACAGTCTACGAGCAGTACTTC
TRBV9,TRBJ2-1,-,-,CASSFRRDEAYNEQFF,TGTGCCAGCAGCTTCAGACGGGACGAAGCCTACAATGAGCAGTTCTTC
TRBV15,TRBJ2-7,-,-,CATSRDRSYEQYF,TGTGCCACCAGCAGGGACAGATCCTACGAGCAGTACTTC
TRBV5-6,TRBJ2-4,-,-,CASSFGGLAKNIQYF,TGTGCCAGCAGCTTTGGGGGGCTAGCCAAAAACATTCAGTACTTC
TRBV9,TRBJ1-1,-,TRBD1,CASSTDRGTEAFF,TGTGCCAGCAGCACCGACAGGGGCACTGAAGCTTTCTTT
TRBV9,TRBJ2-5,-,-,CASSVAGWETQYF,TGTGCCAGCAGCGTAGCAGGGTGGGAGACCCAGTACTTC
TRBV27,TRBJ2-1,-,-,CASSFHDLNEQFF,TGTGCCAGCAGTTTCCACGATCTAAATGAGCAGTTCTTC
TRBV19,TRBJ1-3,once,-,CASSIEQGSGNTIYF,TGTGCCAGTAGTATCGAACAGGGCTCTGGAAACACCATATATTTT
TRBV11-2,TRBJ2-5,-,TRBD1,CASSLSDRVYQETQYF,TGTGCCAGCAGCTTAAGTGACAGGGTGTACCAAGAGACCCAGTACTTC
TRBV19,TRBJ1-5,-,TRBD1,CASSIQGAHSNQPQHF,TGTGCCAGTAGTATACAGGGGGCGCACAGCAATCAGCCCCAGCATTTT
TRBV9,TRBJ1-4,-,-,CASSERGADEKLFF,TGTGCCAGCAGCGAGAGGGGCGCAGACGAAAAACTGTTTTTT
TRBV7-8,TRBJ1-5,few,TRBD1,CASSLLPGQGVNSNQPQHF,TGTGCCAGCAGCTTACTTCCGGGACAGGGGGTTAATAGCAATCAGCCCCAGCATTTT
TRBV6-1,TRBJ1-2,-,TRBD1,CASSEGRGTGVGYTF,TGTGCCAGCAGTGAAGGAAGGGGGACAGGGGTGGGCTACACCTTC
TRBV28,TRBJ2-1,-,-,CASSLMAGLNNEQFF,TGTGCCAGCAGTTTAATGGCGGGGTTGAACAATGAGCAGTTCTTC
TRBV18,TRBJ2-1,-,-,CASSPRQDNEQFF,TGTGCCAGCTCACCACGACAGGACAATGAGCAGTTCTTC
TRBV5-4,TRBJ2-7,-,-,CASSLGNPYEQYF,TGTGCCAGCAGCTTGGGCAATCCCTACGAGCAGTACTTC
TRBV7-2,TRBJ2-7,-,-,CASSFGGAAYEQYF,TGTGCCAGCAGCTTCGGGGGCGCGGCCTACGAGCAGTACTTC
TRBV6-5,TRBJ1-2,-,-,CASSHQSDGYTF,TGTGCCAGCAGTCATCAGAGCGATGGCTACACCTTC
TRBV29-1,TRBJ2-7,-,-,CSVLHRSPNYDQYF,TGCAGCGTTCTTCATAGGTCCCCCAACTACGATCAGTACTTC
TRBV5-1,TRBJ2-7,-,TRBD1,CASTRLSLGTGHSPYEQYF,TGCGCCAGCACTCGTCTCAGCTTAGGGACAGGTCACTCACCGTACGAGCAGTACTTC